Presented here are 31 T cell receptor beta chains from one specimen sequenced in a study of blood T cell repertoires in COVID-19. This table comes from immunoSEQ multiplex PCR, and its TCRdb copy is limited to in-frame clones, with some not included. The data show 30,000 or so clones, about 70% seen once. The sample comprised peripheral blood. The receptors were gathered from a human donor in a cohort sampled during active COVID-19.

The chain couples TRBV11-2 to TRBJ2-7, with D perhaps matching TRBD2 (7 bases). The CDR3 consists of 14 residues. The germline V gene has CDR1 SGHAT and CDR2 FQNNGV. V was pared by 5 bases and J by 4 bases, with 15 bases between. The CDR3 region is CASSLMAGAYEQYF. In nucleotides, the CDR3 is TGTGCCAGCAGCCTTATGGCGGGGGCGTACGAGCAGTACTTC.

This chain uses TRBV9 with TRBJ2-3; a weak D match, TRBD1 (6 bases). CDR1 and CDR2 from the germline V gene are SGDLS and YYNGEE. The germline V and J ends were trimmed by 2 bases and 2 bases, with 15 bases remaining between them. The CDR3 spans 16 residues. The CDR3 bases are TGTGCCAGCAGCGTTAAACCGGGACACCACACAGATACGCAGTATTTT. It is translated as CASSVKPGHHTDTQYF.

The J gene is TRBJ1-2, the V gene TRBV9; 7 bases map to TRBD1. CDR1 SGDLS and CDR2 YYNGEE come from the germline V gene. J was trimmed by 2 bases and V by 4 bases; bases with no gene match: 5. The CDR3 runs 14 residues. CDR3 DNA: TGTGCCAGCAGCACCGGGGACAGAAACTATGGCTACACCTTC. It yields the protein CASSTGDRNYGYTF.

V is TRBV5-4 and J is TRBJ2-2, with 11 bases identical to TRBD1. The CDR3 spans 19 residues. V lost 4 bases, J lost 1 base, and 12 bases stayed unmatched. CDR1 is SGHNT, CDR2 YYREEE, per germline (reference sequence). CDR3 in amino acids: CASSRGQGGFFLNTGELFF. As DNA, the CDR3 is TGTGCCAGCAGCCGGGGACAGGGGGGTTTTTTTTTGAACACCGGGGAGCTGTTTTTT.

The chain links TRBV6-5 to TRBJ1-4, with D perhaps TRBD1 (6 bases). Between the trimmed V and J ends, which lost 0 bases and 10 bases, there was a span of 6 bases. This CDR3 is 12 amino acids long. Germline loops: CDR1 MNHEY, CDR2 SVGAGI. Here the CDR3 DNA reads TGTGCCAGCAGTTACTCAGGGGGAAAACTGTTTTTT. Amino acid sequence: CASSYSGGKLFF.

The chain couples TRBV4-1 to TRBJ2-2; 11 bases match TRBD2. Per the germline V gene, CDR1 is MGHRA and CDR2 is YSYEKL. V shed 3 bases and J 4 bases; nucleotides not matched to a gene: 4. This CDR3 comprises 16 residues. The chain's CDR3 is CASSHPSGRTTGELFF. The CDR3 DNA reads TGCGCCAGCAGCCACCCTAGCGGGAGGACCACCGGGGAGCTGTTTTTT.

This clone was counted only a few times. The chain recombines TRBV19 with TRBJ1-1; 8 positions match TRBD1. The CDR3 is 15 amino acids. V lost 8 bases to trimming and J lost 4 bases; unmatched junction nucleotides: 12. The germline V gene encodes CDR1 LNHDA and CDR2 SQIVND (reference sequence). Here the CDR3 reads CASRLGQGVSTEAFF. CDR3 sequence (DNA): TGTGCCAGTCGCCTAGGACAGGGCGTAAGCACTGAAGCTTTCTTT.

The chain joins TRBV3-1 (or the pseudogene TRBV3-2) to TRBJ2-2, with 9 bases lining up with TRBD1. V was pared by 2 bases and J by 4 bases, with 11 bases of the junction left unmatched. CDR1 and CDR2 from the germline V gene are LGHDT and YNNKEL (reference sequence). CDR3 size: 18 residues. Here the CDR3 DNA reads TGTGCCAGCAGCCAATCCCGGGACAGGGTGGGTTTCACCGGGGAGCTGTTTTTT. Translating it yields CASSQSRDRVGFTGELFF.

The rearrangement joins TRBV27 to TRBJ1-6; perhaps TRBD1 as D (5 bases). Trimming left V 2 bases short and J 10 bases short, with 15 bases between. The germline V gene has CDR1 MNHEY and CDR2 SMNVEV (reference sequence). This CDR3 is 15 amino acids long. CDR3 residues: CASSLVGLQDSPLHF. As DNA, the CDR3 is TGTGCCAGCAGTTTAGTGGGCCTACAGGACTCACCCCTCCACTTT.

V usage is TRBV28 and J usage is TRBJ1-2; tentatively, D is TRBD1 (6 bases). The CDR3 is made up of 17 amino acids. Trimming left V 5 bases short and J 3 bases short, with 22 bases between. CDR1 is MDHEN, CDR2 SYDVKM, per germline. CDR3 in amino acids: CASSPVGQLEVDYGYTF. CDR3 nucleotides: TGTGCCAGCAGTCCGGTTGGACAGCTCGAAGTAGACTATGGCTACACCTTC.

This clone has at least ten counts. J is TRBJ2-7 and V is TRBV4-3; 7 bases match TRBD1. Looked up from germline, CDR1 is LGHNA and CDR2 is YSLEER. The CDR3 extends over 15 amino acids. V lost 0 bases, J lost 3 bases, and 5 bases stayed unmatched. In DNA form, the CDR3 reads TGCGCCAGCAGCCAAGAGGACCGGGACAGCTACGAGCAGTACTTC. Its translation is CASSQEDRDSYEQYF.

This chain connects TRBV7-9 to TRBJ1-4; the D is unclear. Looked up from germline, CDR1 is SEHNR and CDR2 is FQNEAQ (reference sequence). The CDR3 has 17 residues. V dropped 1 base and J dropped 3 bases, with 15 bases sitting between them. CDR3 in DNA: TGTGCCAGCAGCTTAGGGCAGGCTGGCACCTCTAATGAAAAACTGTTTTTT. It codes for CASSLGQAGTSNEKLFF. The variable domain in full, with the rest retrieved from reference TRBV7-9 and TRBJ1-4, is DTGVSQNPRHKITKRGQNVTFRCDPISEHNRLYWYRQTLGQGPEFLTYFQNEAQLEKSRLLSDRFSAERPKGSFSTLEIQRTEQGDSAMYLCASSLGQAGTSNEKLFFGSGTQLSVL.

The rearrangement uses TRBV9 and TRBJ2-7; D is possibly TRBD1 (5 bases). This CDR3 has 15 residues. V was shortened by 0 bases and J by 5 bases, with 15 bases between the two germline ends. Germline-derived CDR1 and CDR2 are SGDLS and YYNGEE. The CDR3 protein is CASSVAQAGINEQYF. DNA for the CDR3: TGTGCCAGCAGCGTAGCTCAGGCAGGGATTAACGAGCAGTACTTC.

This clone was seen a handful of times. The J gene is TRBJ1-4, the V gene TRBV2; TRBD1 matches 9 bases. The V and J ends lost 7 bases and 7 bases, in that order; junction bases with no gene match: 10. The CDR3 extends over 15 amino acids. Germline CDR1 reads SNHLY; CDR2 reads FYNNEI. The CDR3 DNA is TGTGCCAGCACCACACAGGGGGCAGGAGGTGAAAAACTGTTTTTT. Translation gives CASTTQGAGGEKLFF.

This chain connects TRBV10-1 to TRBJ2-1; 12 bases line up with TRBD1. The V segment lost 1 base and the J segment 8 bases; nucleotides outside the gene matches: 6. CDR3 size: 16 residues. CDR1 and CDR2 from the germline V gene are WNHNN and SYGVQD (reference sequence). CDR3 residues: CASSEYGTGGLDEQFF. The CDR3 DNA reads TGCGCCAGCAGTGAGTACGGGACAGGGGGCTTGGATGAGCAGTTCTTC.

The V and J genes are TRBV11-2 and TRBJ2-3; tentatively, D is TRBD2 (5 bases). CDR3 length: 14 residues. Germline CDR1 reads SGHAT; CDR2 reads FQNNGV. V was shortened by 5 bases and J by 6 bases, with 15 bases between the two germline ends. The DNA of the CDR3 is TGTGCCAGCAGCCCCGCCCTAGCCCAGGATACGCAGTATTTT. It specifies CASSPALAQDTQYF.

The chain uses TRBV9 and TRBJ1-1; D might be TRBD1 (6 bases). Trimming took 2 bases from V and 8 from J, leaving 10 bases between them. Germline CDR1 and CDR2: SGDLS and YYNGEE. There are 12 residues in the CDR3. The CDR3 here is CASSVGTGEAFF. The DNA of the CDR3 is TGTGCCAGCAGCGTGGGAACAGGGGAAGCTTTCTTT. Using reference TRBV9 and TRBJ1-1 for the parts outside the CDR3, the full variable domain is DSGVTQTPKHLITATGQRVTLRCSPRSGDLSVYWYQQSLDQGLQFLIQYYNGEERAKGNILERFSAQQFPDLHSELNLSSLELGDSALYFCASSVGTGEAFFGQGTRLTVV.

Here the CDR3 reads CATSRGPMGAGTMPEQYF. The CDR3 bases are TGTGCCACCAGCAGAGGTCCCATGGGGGCCGGTACTATGCCCGAGCAGTACTTC. This chain uses TRBV15 with TRBJ2-7, with D perhaps TRBD1 (6 bases). Germline V CDR1 and CDR2: LNHNV, YYDKDF (reference sequence). This CDR3 has 18 amino acids. V shed 1 base and J shed 6 bases, with 25 bases lying between them.

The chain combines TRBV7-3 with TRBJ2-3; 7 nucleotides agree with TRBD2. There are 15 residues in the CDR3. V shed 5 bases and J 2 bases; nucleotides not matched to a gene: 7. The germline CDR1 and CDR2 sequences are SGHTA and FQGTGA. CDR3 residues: CASSAQAGHTDTQYF. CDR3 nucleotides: TGTGCCAGCAGCGCGCAAGCGGGGCACACAGATACGCAGTATTTT.

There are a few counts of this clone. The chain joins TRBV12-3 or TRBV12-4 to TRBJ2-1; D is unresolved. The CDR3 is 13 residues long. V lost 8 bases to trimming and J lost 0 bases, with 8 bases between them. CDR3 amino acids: CASGRSSYNEQFF. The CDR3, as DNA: TGTGCCAGCGGGCGCAGCTCCTACAATGAGCAGTTCTTC.

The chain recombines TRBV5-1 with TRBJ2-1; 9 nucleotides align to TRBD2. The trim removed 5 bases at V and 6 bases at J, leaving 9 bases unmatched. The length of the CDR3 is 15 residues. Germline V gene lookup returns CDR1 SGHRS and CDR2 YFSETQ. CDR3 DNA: TGCGCCAGCAGTATGACTAGCGGTACGATCAATGAGCAGTTCTTC. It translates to CASSMTSGTINEQFF. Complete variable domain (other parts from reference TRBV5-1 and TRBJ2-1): KAGVTQTPRYLIKTRGQQVTLSCSPISGHRSVSWYQQTPGQGLQFLFEYFSETQRNKGNFPGRFSGRQFSNSRSEMNVSTLELGDSALYLCASSMTSGTINEQFFGPGTRLTVL.

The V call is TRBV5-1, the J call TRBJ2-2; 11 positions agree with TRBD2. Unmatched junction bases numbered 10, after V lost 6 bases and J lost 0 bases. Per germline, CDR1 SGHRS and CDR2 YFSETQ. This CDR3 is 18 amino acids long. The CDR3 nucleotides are TGCGCCAGCACCTTAGCGGGGGGGGAAAATCCGAACACCGGGGAGCTGTTTTTT. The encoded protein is CASTLAGGENPNTGELFF. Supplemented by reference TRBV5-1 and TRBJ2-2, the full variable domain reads KAGVTQTPRYLIKTRGQQVTLSCSPISGHRSVSWYQQTPGQGLQFLFEYFSETQRNKGNFPGRFSGRQFSNSRSEMNVSTLELGDSALYLCASTLAGGENPNTGELFFGEGSRLTVL.

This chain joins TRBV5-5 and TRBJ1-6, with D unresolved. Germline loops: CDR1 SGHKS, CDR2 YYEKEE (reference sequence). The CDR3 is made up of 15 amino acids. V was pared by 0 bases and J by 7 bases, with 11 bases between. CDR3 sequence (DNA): TGTGCCAGCAGCTTGGGGGGAGGAGGAAATTCACCCCTCCACTTT. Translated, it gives CASSLGGGGNSPLHF.

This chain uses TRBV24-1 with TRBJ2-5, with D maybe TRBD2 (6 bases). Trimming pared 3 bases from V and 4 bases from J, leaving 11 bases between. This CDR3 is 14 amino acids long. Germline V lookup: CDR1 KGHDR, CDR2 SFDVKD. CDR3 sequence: CATSDRGTSETQYF. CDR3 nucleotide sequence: TGTGCCACCAGTGATCGCGGGACCTCAGAGACCCAGTACTTC.

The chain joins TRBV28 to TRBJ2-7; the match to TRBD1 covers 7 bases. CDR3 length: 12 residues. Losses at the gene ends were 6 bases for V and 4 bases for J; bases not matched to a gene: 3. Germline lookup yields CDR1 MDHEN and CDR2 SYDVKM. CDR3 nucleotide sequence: TGTGCCAGCAGGAGACAGGGTTACGAGCAGTACTTC. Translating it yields CASRRQGYEQYF.

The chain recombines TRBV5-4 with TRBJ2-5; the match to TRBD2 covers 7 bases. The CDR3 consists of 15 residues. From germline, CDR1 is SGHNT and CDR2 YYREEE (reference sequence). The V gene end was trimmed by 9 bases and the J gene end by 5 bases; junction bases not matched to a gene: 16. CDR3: CATKEGGRSDETQYF. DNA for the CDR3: TGTGCCACAAAGGAGGGCGGGAGATCTGATGAGACCCAGTACTTC.

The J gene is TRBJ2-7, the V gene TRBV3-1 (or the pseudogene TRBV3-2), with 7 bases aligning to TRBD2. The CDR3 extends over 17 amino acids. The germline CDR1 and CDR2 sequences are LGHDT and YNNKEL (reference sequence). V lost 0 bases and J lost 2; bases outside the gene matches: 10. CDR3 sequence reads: CASSQDLNERGTYEQYF. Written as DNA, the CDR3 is TGTGCCAGCAGCCAAGATTTAAACGAGCGGGGAACCTACGAGCAGTACTTC.

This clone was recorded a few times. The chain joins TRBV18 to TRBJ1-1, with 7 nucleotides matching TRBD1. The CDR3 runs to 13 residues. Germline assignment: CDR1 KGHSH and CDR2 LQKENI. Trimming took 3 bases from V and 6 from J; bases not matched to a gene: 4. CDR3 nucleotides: TGTGCCAGCTCACCGAGGGGGCGGGCTGAAGCTTTCTTT. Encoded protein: CASSPRGRAEAFF.

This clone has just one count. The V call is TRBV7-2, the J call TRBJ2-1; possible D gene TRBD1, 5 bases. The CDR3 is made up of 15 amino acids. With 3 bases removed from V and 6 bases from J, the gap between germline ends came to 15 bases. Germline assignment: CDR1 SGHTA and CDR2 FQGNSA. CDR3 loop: CASSFGRPRVNEQFF. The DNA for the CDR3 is TGTGCCAGCAGCTTTGGTCGCCCCAGGGTCAATGAGCAGTTCTTC.

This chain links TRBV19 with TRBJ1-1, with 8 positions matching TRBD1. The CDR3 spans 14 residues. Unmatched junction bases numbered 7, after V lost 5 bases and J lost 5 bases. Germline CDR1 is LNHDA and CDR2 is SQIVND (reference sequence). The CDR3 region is CASSRQGRRTEAFF. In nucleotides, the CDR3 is TGTGCCAGTAGTCGACAGGGGAGAAGGACTGAAGCTTTCTTT. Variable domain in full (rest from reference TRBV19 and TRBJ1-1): DGGITQSPKYLFRKEGQNVTLSCEQNLNHDAMYWYRQDPGQGLRLIYYSQIVNDFQKGDIAEGYSVSREKKESFPLTVTSAQKNPTAFYLCASSRQGRRTEAFFGQGTRLTVV.

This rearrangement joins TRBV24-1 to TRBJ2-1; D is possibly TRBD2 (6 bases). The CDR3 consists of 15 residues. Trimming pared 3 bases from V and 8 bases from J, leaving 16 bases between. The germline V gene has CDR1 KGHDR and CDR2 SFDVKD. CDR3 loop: CATSDRGLSGDEQFF. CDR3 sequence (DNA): TGTGCCACCAGTGATCGGGGACTGTCGGGCGATGAGCAGTTCTTC.